Shown below are 20 T cell receptor beta chains from a single sample sequenced in a study of T cells in Graves' hyperthyroidism and ophthalmopathy. The source material, RNA transcripts, was used to amplify TCR beta CDR3 regions. First-round RT-PCR targeting the TCR CDR3 was performed with the HTBI primer set. Via MiXCR, TCRdb re-called the multiplex PCR reads, giving one row per CDR3 protein. The repertoire has about 460,000 distinct CDR3 sequences, 22% of them found once; the top ten carry 45% to 55%. Sequencing was carried out using blood. These receptors originate from a woman between 65 and 79 years old with Graves' ophthalmopathy.

The table lists this clonotype with a few counts. V is TRBV15 and J is TRBJ2-5; a weak D match, TRBD1 (6 bases). V lost 5 bases to trimming and J lost 2 bases, with 12 bases between them. The germline CDR1 and CDR2 sequences are LNHNV and YYDKDF (reference sequence). This CDR3 has 14 residues. The CDR3 protein is CATSLQGIQETQYF. CDR3 nucleotides: TGTGCCACCAGCTTACAGGGAATACAAGAGACCCAGTACTTC.

The chain recombines TRBV30 with TRBJ2-7; D unclear. Germline CDR1 GTSNPN, CDR2 SVGIG (reference sequence). Trimming removed 0 bases at V and 3 bases at J, with 12 bases between. This CDR3 is 14 amino acids long. The CDR3 region has the DNA TGTGCCTGGAGTGTACGCTGGGATATCTACGAGCAGTACTTC. Protein sequence: CAWSVRWDIYEQYF.

The chain is built from TRBV10-3 and TRBJ1-6, with a possible D match to TRBD1 (6 bases). With 10 bases removed from V and 7 bases from J, the gap between germline ends came to 17 bases. The CDR3 extends over 14 amino acids. Germline CDR1 is ENHRY and CDR2 is SYGVKD. This chain's CDR3 is CATQGGTLNSPLHF. Written as DNA, the CDR3 is TGTGCCACCCAAGGGGGGACTTTAAATTCACCCCTCCACTTT.

A few counts support this clonotype. The gene calls are TRBV5-1 and TRBJ2-5, with D uncertain. In germline, CDR1 is SGHRS, CDR2 YFSETQ. This CDR3 is 17 amino acids long. Trimming stripped 0 bases from V and 0 bases from J, with 15 bases between. The CDR3 region has the DNA TGCGCCAGCAGCTTGGAGGTGAAGCTTGGGAACCAAGAGACCCAGTACTTC. It is translated as CASSLEVKLGNQETQYF.

This clonotype has more than one count but fewer than ten. It is unclear where the CDR3 begins or ends on the DNA, so no DNA is shown, and the CDR3 is as TCRdb lists it. V gene TRBV12-3 or TRBV12-4 combines with J gene TRBJ2-2. The CDR3 length equals 12 residues, ends included. The chain's CDR3 is CASSSSLRELFF.

This clonotype came up many times. The chain links TRBV20-1 to TRBJ2-5; 10 nucleotides match TRBD2. This CDR3 spans 14 amino acids. The germline V gene has CDR1 DFQATT and CDR2 SNEGSKA (reference sequence). V lost 7 bases and J lost 1; bases outside the gene matches: 6. The CDR3: CSVLAGDGQETQYF. The CDR3 coding sequence is TGCAGTGTGCTAGCGGGAGATGGCCAAGAGACCCAGTACTTC.

This clonotype was detected many times. The CDR3 loop reads CASSDRTGGVQPQHF. CDR3 in DNA: TGTGCCAGCAGTGATCGGACAGGGGGCGTTCAGCCCCAGCATTTT. This chain links TRBV2 with TRBJ1-5; TRBD1 matches 11 bases. CDR1 SNHLY and CDR2 FYNNEI come from the germline V gene. After removal of 3 bases from V and 6 bases from J, the junction contained 4 bases not matched to a gene. This CDR3 is 15 amino acids long.

This clonotype turned up a few times. The genes are TRBV5-1 and TRBJ1-2; TRBD1 might be the D (5 bases). The CDR3 is made up of 14 amino acids. Germline assignment: CDR1 SGHRS and CDR2 YFSETQ. The V end lost 3 bases, the J end lost 6 bases, and 15 bases lay between the germline ends. CDR3 sequence reads: CASSSSGRDDGYTF. The CDR3 bases are TGCGCCAGCAGCTCGTCGGGACGCGACGATGGCTACACCTTC. Supplemented by reference TRBV5-1 and TRBJ1-2, the full variable domain reads KAGVTQTPRYLIKTRGQQVTLSCSPISGHRSVSWYQQTPGQGLQFLFEYFSETQRNKGNFPGRFSGRQFSNSRSEMNVSTLELGDSALYLCASSSSGRDDGYTFGSGTRLTVV.

This clonotype showed up many times. V usage is TRBV9 and J usage is TRBJ1-2; D gene uncertain. This CDR3 is 13 amino acids long. Trimming shortened V by 2 bases and J by 8 bases, and 13 bases separated the two germline ends. CDR1 and CDR2 from the germline V gene are SGDLS and YYNGEE. The CDR3 DNA follows: TGTGCCAGCAGCGTCACCAGCTCAGGCGGCTACACCTTC. Encoded protein: CASSVTSSGGYTF. The full variable domain, its missing parts supplied by reference TRBV9 and TRBJ1-2, is DSGVTQTPKHLITATGQRVTLRCSPRSGDLSVYWYQQSLDQGLQFLIQYYNGEERAKGNILERFSAQQFPDLHSELNLSSLELGDSALYFCASSVTSSGGYTFGSGTRLTVV.

The chain carries TRBV6-1 and TRBJ2-2; 14 bases are a match to TRBD2. The CDR3 runs to 14 residues. Germline assignment: CDR1 MNHNS and CDR2 SASEGT. CDR3 sequence (DNA): TGTGTCGGGACTAGCGGGAGTACAGCCGGGGAGCTGTTTTTT. Residues: CVGTSGSTAGELFF.

The chain employs TRBV5-4 and TRBJ2-2, with D perhaps TRBD1 or TRBD2 (5 bases each). CDR1 SGHNT and CDR2 YYREEE come from the germline V gene (reference sequence). The CDR3 covers 14 residues. V was pared by 5 bases and J by 6 bases, with 14 bases between. The CDR3 sequence: CASRDGTSPGELFF. CDR3 coding DNA: TGTGCCAGCAGGGATGGGACGTCCCCCGGGGAGCTGTTTTTT.

This clonotype was counted ten times or more. CDR3 loop: CSAPLASTDTQYF. The CDR3 DNA follows: TGCAGTGCACCGCTAGCGTCCACAGATACGCAGTATTTT. The rearrangement uses TRBV20-1 and TRBJ2-3, with D tentatively TRBD2 (6 bases). CDR3 length equals 13 residues. Trimming took 6 bases from V and 2 from J, leaving 12 bases between them. Germline V lookup: CDR1 DFQATT, CDR2 SNEGSKA (reference sequence).

The table lists this clonotype with a few counts. The chain has TRBV28 and TRBJ2-6; TRBD1 might be the D (6 bases). V shed 5 bases and J shed 4 bases, with 18 bases lying between them. The CDR3 totals 17 residues. Germline-derived CDR1 and CDR2 are MDHEN and SYDVKM. CDR3 nucleotide sequence: TGTGCCAGCAGTATCTCACACAGGGACGGCGGGGCCAACGTCCTGACTTTC. Its translation is CASSISHRDGGANVLTF.

The chain links TRBV5-1 to TRBJ2-1; 9 nucleotides align to TRBD2. CDR1 and CDR2 (germline): SGHRS, YFSETQ. This CDR3 is 15 amino acids long. The junction had 8 bases not matched to a gene; V was cut back by 4 bases and J by 6 bases. The CDR3: CASSHLAGPSNEQFF. The CDR3 region has the DNA TGCGCCAGCAGCCACCTAGCGGGGCCCAGCAATGAGCAGTTCTTC. Full variable domain (outside the CDR3, taken from reference TRBV5-1 and TRBJ2-1): KAGVTQTPRYLIKTRGQQVTLSCSPISGHRSVSWYQQTPGQGLQFLFEYFSETQRNKGNFPGRFSGRQFSNSRSEMNVSTLELGDSALYLCASSHLAGPSNEQFFGPGTRLTVL.

This clonotype was observed at least ten times. The chain couples TRBV7-2 to TRBJ2-1, with D possibly matching TRBD2 (6 bases). The CDR3 runs 15 residues. Deletions cut 5 bases from V and 2 bases from J, with 13 bases between. CDR1 and CDR2 (germline): SGHTA, FQGNSA. In nucleotides, the CDR3 is TGTGCCAGCAGCCTCACTAGCCAGGCCTACAATGAGCAGTTCTTC. Translation gives CASSLTSQAYNEQFF.

In this sample, this clonotype turned up many times. The V call is TRBV6-6, the J call TRBJ1-2, with D maybe TRBD1 (6 bases). Per germline, CDR1 MNHNY and CDR2 SVGAGI (reference sequence). Trimming left V 0 bases short and J 5 bases short, with 16 bases between. This CDR3 has 16 residues. In DNA form, the CDR3 reads TGTGCCAGCAGTTACTCAAGGGGGGCAGACTTATATGGCTACACCTTC. Protein sequence: CASSYSRGADLYGYTF.

This chain links TRBV7-8 with TRBJ1-3; no clear D gene. The germline V gene encodes CDR1 SGHVS and CDR2 FQNEAQ. The CDR3 has 15 amino acids. Trimming took 1 base from V and 0 from J, leaving 7 bases between them. CDR3 nucleotide sequence: TGTGCCAGCAGCTTAGTACAGTCCTCTGGAAACACCATATATTTT. Translation gives CASSLVQSSGNTIYF.

The genes are TRBV14 and TRBJ1-2; the D is unclear. Germline CDR1 SGHDN, CDR2 FVKESK. Trimming took 7 bases from V and 2 from J, leaving 11 bases between them. The CDR3 totals 13 residues. The CDR3 region has the DNA TGTGCCAGCATAAAGGACCTAAACTATGGCTACACCTTC. Protein product: CASIKDLNYGYTF. The whole variable domain, filled in from reference TRBV14 and TRBJ1-2, reads EAGVTQFPSHSVIEKGQTVTLRCDPISGHDNLYWYRRVMGKEIKFLLHFVKESKQDESGMPNNRFLAERTGGTYSTLKVQPAELEDSGVYFCASIKDLNYGYTFGSGTRLTVV.

There are a few counts of this clonotype. The chain carries TRBV6-1 and TRBJ2-1; D perhaps matches TRBD2 (7 bases). CDR1 MNHNS and CDR2 SASEGT come from the germline V gene. The CDR3 totals 17 residues. V was cut by 3 bases and J by 8 bases, with 23 bases left in between. CDR3 sequence (DNA): TGTGCCAGCAGTGATCGAGGGAGGGGGAGGAGTGCCGATGAGCAGTTCTTC. The encoded protein is CASSDRGRGRSADEQFF.

This clonotype was recorded many times. CDR3 in DNA: TGCGCCAGCAGCTCCGGTCTAGTGAACAATGAGCAGTTCTTC. This encodes CASSSGLVNNEQFF. The rearrangement uses TRBV5-1 and TRBJ2-1; D gene unclear. With 3 bases removed from V and 5 bases from J, the gap between germline ends came to 12 bases. CDR1 is SGHRS and CDR2 is YFSETQ in the germline V gene. The CDR3 is 14 amino acids.